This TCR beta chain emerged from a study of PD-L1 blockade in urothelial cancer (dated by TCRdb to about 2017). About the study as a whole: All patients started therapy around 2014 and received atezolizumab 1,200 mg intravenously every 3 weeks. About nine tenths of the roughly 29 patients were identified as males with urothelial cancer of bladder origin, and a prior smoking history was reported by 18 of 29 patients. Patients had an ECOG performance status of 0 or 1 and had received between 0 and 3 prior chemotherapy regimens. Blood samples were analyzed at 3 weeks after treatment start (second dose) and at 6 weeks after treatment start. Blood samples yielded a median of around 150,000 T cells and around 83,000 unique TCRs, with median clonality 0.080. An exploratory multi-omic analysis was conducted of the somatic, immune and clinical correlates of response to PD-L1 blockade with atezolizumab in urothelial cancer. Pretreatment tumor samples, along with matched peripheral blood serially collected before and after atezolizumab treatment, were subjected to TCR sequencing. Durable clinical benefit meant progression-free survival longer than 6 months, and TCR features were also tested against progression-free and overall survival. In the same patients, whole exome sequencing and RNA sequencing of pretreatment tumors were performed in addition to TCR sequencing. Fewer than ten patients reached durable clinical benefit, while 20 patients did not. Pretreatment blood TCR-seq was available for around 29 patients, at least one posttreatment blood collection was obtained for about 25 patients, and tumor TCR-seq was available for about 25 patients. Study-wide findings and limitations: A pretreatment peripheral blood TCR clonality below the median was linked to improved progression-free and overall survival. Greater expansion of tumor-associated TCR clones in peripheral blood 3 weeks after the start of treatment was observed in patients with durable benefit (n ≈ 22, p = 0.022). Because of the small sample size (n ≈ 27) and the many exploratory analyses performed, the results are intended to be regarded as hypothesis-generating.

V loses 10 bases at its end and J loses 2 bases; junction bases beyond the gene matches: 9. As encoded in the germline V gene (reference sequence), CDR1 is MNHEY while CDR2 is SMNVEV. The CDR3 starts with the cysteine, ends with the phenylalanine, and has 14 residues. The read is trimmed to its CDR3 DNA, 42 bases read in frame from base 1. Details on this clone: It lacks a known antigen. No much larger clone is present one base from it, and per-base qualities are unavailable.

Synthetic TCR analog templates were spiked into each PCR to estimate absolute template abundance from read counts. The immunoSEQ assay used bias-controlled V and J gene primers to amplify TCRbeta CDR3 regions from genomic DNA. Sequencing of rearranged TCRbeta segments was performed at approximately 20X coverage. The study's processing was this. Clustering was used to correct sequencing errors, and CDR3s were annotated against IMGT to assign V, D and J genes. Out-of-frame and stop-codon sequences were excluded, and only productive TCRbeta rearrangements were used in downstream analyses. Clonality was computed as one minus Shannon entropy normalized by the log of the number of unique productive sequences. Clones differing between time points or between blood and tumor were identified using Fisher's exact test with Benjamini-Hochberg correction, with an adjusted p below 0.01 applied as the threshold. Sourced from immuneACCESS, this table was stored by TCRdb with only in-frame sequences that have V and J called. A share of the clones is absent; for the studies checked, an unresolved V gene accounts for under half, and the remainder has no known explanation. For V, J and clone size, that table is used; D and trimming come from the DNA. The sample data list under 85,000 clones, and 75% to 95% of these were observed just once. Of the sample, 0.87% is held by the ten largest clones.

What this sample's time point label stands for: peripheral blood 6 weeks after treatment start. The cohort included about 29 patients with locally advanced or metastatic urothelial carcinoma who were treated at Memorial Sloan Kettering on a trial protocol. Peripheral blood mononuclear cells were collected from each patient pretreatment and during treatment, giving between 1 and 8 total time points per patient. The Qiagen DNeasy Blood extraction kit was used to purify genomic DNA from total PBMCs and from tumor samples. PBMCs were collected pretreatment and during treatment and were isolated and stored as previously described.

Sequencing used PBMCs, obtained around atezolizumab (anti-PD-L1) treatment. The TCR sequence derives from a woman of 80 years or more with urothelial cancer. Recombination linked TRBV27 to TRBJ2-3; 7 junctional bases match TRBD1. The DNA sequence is TGTGCCACCAGGGGACAGTCTCTCACAGATACGCAGTATTTT. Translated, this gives CATRGQSLTDTQYF.